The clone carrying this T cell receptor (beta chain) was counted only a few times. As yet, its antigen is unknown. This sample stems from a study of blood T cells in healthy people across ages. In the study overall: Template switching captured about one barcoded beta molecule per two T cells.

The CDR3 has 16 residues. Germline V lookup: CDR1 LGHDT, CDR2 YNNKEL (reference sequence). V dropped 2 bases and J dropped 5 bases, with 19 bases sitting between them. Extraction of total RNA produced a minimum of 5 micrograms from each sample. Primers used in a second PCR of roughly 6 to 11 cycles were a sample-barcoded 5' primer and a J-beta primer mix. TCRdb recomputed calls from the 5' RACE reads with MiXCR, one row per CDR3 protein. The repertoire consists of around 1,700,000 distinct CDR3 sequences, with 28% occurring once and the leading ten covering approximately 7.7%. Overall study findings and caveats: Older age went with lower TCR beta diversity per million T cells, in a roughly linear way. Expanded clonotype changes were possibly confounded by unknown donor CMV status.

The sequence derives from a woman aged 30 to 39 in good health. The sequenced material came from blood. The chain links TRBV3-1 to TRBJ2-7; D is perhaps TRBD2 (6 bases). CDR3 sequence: CASSQWGRGKGDEQYF. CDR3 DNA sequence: TGTGCCAGCAGCCAATGGGGTCGCGGGAAAGGGGACGAGCAGTACTTC.